This T cell receptor (beta chain) came from a study of T cell changes during pregnancy in multiple sclerosis. Looked up from germline, CDR1 is MNHEY and CDR2 is SVGAGI. Trimming pared 5 bases from V and 6 bases from J, leaving 13 bases between. This CDR3 is built from 14 residues. This clone was seen only a few times. Data came from immunoSEQ multiplex PCR; TCRdb stores just in-frame clones and leaves some out. The table lists about 87,000 clones, about 94% of them singletons, with about 1.4% in the top ten. The sample was peripheral blood, taken in the third trimester of pregnancy. This chain joins TRBV6-5 and TRBJ2-2; possibly TRBD2 for D (6 bases). The clonotype originates from a female donor in good health, enrolled as a control in a pregnancy study. The CDR3 coding sequence is TGTGCCAGCAGTCCCACTGGAGGGGCCGGGGAGCTGTTTTTT. It encodes CASSPTGGAGELFF.